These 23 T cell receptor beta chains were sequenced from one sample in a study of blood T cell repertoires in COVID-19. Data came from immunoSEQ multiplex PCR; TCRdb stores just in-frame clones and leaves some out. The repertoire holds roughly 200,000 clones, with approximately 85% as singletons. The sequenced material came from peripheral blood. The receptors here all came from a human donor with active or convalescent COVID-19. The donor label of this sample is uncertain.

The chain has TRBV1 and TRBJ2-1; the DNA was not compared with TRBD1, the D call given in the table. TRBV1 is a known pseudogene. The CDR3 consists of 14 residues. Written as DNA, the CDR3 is TGCACCAGCAGCCCTCTACCCAGGTACAATGAGCAGTTCTTC. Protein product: CTSSPLPRYNEQFF.

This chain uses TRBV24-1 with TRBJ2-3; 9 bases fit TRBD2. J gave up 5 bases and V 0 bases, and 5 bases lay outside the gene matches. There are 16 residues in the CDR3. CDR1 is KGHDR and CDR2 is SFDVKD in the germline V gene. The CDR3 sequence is CATSDLVAGAIDTQYF. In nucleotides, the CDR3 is TGTGCCACCAGTGATTTGGTAGCGGGAGCTATAGATACGCAGTATTTT.

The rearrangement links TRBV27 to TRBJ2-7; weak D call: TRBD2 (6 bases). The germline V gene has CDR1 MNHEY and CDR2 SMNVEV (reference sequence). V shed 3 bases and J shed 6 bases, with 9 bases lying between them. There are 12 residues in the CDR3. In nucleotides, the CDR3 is TGTGCCAGCAGTTTTAGGGGAGGCGAGCAGTACTTC. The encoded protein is CASSFRGGEQYF.

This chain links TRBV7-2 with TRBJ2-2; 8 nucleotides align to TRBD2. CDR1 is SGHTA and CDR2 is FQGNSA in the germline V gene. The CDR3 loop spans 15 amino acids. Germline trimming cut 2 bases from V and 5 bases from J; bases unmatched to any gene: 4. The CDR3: CASSLRVAGTGELFF. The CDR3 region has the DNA TGTGCCAGCAGCTTAAGGGTAGCGGGAACCGGGGAGCTGTTTTTT.

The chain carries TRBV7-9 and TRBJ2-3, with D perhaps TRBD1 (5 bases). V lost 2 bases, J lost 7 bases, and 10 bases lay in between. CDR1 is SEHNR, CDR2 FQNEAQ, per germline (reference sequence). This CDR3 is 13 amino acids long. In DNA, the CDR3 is TGTGCCAGCAGCTTATCAGGGCTAAATACGCAGTATTTT. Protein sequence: CASSLSGLNTQYF. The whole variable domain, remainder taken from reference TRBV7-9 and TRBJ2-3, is DTGVSQNPRHKITKRGQNVTFRCDPISEHNRLYWYRQTLGQGPEFLTYFQNEAQLEKSRLLSDRFSAERPKGSFSTLEIQRTEQGDSAMYLCASSLSGLNTQYFGPGTRLTVL.

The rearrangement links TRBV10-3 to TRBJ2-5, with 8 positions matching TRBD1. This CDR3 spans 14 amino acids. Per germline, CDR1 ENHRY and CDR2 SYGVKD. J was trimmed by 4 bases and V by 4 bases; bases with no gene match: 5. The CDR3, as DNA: TGTGCCATCAGTGGGAGCAGGGGGCGAGAGACCCAGTACTTC. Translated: CAISGSRGRETQYF.

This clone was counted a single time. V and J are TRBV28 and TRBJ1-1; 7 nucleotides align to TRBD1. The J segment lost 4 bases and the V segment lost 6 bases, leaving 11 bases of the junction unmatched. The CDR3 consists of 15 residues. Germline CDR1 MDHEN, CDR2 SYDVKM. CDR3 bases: TGTGCCAGCAGGCCTGCAGACAGGGCGCGCACTGAAGCTTTCTTT. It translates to CASRPADRARTEAFF.

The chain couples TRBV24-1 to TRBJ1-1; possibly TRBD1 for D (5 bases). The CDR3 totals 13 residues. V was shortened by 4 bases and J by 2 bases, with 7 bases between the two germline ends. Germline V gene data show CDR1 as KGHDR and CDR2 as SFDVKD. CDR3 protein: CATSDWTNTEAFF. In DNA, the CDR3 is TGTGCCACCAGTGACTGGACAAACACTGAAGCTTTCTTT.

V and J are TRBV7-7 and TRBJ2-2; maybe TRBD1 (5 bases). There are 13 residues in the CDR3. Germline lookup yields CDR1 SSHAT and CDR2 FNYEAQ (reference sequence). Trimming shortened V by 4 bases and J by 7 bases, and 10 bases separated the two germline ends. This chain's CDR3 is CASSSQGVGELFF. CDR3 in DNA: TGTGCCAGCAGCTCCCAGGGCGTCGGGGAGCTGTTTTTT.

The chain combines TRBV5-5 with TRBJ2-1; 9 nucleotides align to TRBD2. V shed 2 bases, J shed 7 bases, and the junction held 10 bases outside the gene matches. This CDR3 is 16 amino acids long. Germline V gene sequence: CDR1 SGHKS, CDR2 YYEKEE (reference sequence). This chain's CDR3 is CASSLLSGRVGNEQFF. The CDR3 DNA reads TGTGCCAGCAGCTTACTTAGCGGGAGAGTAGGAAATGAGCAGTTCTTC.

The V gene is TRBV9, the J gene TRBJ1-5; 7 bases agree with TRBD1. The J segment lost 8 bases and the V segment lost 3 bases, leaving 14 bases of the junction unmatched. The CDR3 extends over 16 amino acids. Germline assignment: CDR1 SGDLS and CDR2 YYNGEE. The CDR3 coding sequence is TGTGCCAGCAGCGATGGTACAGGGGAAGGCGGAGAGCCCCAGCATTTT. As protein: CASSDGTGEGGEPQHF.

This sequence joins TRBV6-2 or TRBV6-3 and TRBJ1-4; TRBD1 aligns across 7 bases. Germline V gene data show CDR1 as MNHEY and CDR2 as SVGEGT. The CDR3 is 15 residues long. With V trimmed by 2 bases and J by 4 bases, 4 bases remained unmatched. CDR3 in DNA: TGTGCCAGCAGTTACGGGACAGCTCTTAATGAAAAACTGTTTTTT. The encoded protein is CASSYGTALNEKLFF.

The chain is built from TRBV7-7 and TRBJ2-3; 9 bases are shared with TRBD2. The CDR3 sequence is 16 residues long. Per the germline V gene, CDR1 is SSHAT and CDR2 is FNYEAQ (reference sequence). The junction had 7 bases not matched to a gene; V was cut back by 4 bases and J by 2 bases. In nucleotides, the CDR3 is TGTGCCAGCAGCTATTGCGGGGGGGAATACACAGATACGCAGTATTTT. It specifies CASSYCGGEYTDTQYF.

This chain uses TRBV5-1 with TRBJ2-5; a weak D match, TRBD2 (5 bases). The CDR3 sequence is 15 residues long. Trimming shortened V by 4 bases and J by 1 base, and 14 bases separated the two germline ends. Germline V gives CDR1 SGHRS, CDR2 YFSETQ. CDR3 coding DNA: TGCGCCAGCAGCCCTTCCGCAGCGGCCCAAGAGACCCAGTACTTC. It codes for CASSPSAAAQETQYF.

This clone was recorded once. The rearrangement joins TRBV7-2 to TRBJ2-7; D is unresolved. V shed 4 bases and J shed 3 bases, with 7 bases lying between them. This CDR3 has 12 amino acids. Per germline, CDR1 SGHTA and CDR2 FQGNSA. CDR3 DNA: TGTGCCAGCAGCTCCTTATTCTACGAGCAGTACTTC. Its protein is CASSSLFYEQYF. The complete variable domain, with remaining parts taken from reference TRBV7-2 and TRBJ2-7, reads GAGVSQSPSNKVTEKGKDVELRCDPISGHTALYWYRQSLGQGLEFLIYFQGNSAPDKSGLPSDRFSAERTGGSVSTLTIQRTQQEDSAVYLCASSSLFYEQYFGPGTRLTVT.

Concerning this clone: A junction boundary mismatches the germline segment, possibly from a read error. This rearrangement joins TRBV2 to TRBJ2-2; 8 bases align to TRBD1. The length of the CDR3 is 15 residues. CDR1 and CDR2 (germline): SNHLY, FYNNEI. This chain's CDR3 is CASSVQGAKTGELFF. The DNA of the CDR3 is TGTGCCAGCAGTGTTCAGGGGGCGAAAACCGGGGAGCTGTTTTTT.

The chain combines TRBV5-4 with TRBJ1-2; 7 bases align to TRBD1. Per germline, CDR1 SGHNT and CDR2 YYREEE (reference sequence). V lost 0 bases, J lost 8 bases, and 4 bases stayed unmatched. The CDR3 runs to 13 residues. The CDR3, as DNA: TGTGCCAGCAGCTTGGCTACAGGGGTAGGCTACACCTTC. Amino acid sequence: CASSLATGVGYTF. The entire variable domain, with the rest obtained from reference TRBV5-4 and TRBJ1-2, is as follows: ETGVTQSPTHLIKTRGQQVTLRCSSQSGHNTVSWYQQALGQGPQFIFQYYREEENGRGNFPPRFSGLQFPNYSSELNVNALELDDSALYLCASSLATGVGYTFGSGTRLTVV.

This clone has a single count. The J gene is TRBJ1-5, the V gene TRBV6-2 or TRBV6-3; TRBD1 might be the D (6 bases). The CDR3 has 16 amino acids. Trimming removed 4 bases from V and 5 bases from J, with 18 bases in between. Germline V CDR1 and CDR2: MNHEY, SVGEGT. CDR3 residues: CASSSSTGWMDQPQHF. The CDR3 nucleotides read TGTGCCAGCAGTTCCTCTACAGGGTGGATGGATCAGCCCCAGCATTTT.

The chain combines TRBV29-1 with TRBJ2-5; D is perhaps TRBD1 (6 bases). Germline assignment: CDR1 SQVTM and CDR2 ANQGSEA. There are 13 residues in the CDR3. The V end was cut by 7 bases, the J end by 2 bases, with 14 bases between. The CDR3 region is CSAAPQGQETQYF. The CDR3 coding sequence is TGCAGCGCCGCACCCCAGGGGCAAGAGACCCAGTACTTC.

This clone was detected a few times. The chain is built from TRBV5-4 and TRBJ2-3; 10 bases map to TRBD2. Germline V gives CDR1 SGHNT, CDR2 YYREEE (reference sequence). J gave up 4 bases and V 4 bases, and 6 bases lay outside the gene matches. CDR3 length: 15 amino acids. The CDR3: CASSLASGGADTQYF. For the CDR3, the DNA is TGTGCCAGCAGCCTGGCTAGCGGGGGTGCAGATACGCAGTATTTT.

This chain's CDR3 is CASNRTDFTDTQYF. DNA for the CDR3: TGTGCCAGCAACCGGACAGACTTCACAGATACGCAGTATTTT. The chain is built from TRBV21-1 and TRBJ2-3; the tabulated D call, TRBD1, remains unverified against the DNA. TRBV21-1 is a documented pseudogene. This CDR3 region has 14 residues.

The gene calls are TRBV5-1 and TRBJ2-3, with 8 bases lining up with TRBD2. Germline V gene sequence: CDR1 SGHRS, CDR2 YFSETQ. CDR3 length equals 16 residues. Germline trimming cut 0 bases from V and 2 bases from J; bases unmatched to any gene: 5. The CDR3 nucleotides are TGCGCCAGCAGCTTGGAGTCGGGAGGGGTCACAGATACGCAGTATTTT. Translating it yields CASSLESGGVTDTQYF.

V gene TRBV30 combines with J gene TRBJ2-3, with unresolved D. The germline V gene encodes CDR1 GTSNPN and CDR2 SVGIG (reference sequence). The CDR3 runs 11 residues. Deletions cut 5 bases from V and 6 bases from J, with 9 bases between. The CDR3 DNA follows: TGTGCCTGGGGATACCGGGATACGCAGTATTTT. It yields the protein CAWGYRDTQYF.